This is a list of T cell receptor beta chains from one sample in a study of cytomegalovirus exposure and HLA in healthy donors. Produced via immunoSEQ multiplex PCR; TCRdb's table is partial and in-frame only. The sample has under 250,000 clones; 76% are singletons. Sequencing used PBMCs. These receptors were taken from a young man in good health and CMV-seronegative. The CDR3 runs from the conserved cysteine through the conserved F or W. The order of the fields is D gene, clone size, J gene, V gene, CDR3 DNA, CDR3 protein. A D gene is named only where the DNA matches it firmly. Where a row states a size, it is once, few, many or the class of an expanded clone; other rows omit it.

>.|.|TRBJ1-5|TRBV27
TGTGCCACCGCCAAAAAGGGGGGCAATCAGCCCCAGCATTTT
CATAKKGGNQPQHF
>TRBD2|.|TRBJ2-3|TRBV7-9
TGTGCCAGCAGCTTAGACGGGACTAGCGGGAGCACAGATACGCAGTATTTT
CASSLDGTSGSTDTQYF
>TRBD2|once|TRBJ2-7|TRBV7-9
TGTGCCAGCAGCTTAGGAAGTTATAGCGGGAGGCGGAACGAGCAGTACTTC
CASSLGSYSGRRNEQYF
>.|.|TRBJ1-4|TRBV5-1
TGCGCCAGCAGCTTTGCCGGACAGACGACCTATAATGAAAAACTGTTTTTT
CASSFAGQTTYNEKLFF
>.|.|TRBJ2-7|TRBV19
TGTGCCAGTTCAACCGCCGCGGACAGCCTCTACGAGCAGTACTTC
CASSTAADSLYEQYF
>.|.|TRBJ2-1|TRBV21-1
TGTGCCAGCAGCAAAATACAGGGGACCTACAATGAGCAGTTCTTC
CASSKIQGTYNEQFF
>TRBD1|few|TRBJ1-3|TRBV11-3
TGTGCCAGCAGCTCATTGACACCGGGACAGGGAACGCTCTCTGGAAACACCATATATTTT
CASSSLTPGQGTLSGNTIYF
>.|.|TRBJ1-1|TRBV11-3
TGTGCCAGCAGCAAAGGGTATGGGAGCACTGAAGCTTTCTTT
CASSKGYGSTEAFF
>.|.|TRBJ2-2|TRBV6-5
TGTGCCAGCACCCAAGGGGCGACCGGGGAGCTGTTTTTT
CASTQGATGELFF
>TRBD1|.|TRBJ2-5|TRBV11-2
TGTGCCAGCAGCCCCCGGGACAGGCAAGAGACCCAGTACTTC
CASSPRDRQETQYF
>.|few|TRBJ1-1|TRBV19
TGTGCCAGTAAGGTAGTAGGGGAGAACACTGAAGCTTTCTTT
CASKVVGENTEAFF
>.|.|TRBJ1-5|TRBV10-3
TGTGCCATCAGTGCACAGGATAGCAATCAGCCCCAGCATTTT
CAISAQDSNQPQHF
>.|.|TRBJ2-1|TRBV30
TGTGCCTGGAAGCGGAACGCCTACAATGAGCAGTTCTTC
CAWKRNAYNEQFF
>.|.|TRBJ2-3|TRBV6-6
TGTGCCAGCAGTTACCCCGGCCTGGGACACACAGATACGCAGTATTTT
CASSYPGLGHTDTQYF
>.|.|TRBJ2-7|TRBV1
TGCACCAGCAGCCAAGATTGTAGCCACGAGCAGTACTTC
CTSSQDCSHEQYF
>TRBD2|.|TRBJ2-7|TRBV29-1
TGCAGCGTGGCGGGGGTCGCCTACGAGCAGTACTTC
CSVAGVAYEQYF
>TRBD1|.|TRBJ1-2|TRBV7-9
TGTGCCAGCAGCTTATTGTTCGTCGGGACAGTTTATGGCTACACCTTC
CASSLLFVGTVYGYTF
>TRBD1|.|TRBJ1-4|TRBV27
TGTGCCACCAGAACCCGGGACAGGGTTGGCGAAAAACTGTTTTTT
CATRTRDRVGEKLFF
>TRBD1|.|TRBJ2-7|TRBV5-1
TGCGCCAGCAGCTTGGCCAAGGGACAGGCCTACGAGCAGTACTTC
CASSLAKGQAYEQYF